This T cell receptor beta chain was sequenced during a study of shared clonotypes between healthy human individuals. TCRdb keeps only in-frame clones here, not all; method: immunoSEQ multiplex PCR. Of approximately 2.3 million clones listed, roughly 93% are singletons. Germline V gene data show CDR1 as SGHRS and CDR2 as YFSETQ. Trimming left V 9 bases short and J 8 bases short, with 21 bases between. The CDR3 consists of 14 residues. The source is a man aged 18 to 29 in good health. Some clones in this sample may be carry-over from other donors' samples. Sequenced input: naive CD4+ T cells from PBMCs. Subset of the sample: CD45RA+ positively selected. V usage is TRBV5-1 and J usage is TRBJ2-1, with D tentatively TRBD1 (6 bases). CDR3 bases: TGCGCCACCTCAGCAGCAGGGGCACTTCATGAGCAGTTCTTC. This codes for CATSAAGALHEQFF.